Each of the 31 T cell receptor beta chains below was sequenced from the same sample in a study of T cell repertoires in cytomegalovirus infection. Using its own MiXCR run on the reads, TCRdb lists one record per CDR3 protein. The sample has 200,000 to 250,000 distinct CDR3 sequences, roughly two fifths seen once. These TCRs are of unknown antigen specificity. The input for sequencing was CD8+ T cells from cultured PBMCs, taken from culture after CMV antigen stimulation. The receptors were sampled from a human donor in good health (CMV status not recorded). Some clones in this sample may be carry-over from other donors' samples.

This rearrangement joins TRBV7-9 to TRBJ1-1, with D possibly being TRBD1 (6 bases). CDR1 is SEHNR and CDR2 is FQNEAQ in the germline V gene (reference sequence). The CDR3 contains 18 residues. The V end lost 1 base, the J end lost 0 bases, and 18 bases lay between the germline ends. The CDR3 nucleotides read TGTGCCAGCAGCTTAGAGGCTGAGTGGGGGGGGCTGAACACTGAAGCTTTCTTT. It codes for CASSLEAEWGGLNTEAFF. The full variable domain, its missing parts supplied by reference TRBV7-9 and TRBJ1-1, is DTGVSQNPRHKITKRGQNVTFRCDPISEHNRLYWYRQTLGQGPEFLTYFQNEAQLEKSRLLSDRFSAERPKGSFSTLEIQRTEQGDSAMYLCASSLEAEWGGLNTEAFFGQGTRLTVV.

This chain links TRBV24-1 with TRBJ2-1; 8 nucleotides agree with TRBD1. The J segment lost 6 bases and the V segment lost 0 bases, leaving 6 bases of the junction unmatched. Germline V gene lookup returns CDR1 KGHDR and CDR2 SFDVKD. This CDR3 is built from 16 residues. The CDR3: CATSDLSGTGINEQFF. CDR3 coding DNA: TGTGCCACCAGTGATTTGTCCGGGACAGGAATCAATGAGCAGTTCTTC.

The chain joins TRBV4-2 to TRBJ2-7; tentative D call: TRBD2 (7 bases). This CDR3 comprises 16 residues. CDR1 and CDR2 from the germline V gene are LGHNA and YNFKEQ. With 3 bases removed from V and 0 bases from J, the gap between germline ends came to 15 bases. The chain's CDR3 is CASSQDEGGGSYEQYF. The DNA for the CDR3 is TGTGCCAGCAGCCAGGATGAGGGAGGGGGCTCCTACGAGCAGTACTTC.

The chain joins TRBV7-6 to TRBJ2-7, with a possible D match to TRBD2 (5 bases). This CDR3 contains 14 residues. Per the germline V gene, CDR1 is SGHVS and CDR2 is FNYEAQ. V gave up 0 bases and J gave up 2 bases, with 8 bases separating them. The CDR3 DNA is TGTGCCAGCAGCTTAGCCCTGACTACCTACGAGCAGTACTTC. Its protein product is CASSLALTTYEQYF.

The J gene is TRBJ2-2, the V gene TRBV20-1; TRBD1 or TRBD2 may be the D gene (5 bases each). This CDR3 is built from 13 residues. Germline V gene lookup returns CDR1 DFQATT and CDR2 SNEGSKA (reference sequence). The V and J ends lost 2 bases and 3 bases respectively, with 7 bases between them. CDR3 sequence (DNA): TGCAGTGCTAGAATGGGGGACACCGGGGAGCTGTTTTTT. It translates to CSARMGDTGELFF.

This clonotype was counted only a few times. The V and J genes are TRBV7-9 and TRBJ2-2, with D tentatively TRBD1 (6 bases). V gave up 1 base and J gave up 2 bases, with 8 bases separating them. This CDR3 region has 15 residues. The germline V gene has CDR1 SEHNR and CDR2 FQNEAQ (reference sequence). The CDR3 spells CASSLEQGNTGELFF. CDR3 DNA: TGTGCCAGCAGCTTAGAACAGGGTAACACCGGGGAGCTGTTTTTT.

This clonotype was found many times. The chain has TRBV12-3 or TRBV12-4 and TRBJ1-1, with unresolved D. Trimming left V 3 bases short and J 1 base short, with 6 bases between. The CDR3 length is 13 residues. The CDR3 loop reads CASSLGSNTEAFF. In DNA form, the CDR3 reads TGTGCCAGCAGTTTGGGGTCGAACACTGAAGCTTTCTTT.

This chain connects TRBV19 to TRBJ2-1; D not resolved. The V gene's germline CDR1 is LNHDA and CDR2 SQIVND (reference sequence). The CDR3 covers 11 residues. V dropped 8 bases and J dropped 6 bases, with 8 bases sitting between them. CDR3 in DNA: TGTGCCAGTGGGTACCGCAATGAGCAGTTCTTC. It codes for CASGYRNEQFF. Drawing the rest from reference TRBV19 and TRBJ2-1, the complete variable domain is DGGITQSPKYLFRKEGQNVTLSCEQNLNHDAMYWYRQDPGQGLRLIYYSQIVNDFQKGDIAEGYSVSREKKESFPLTVTSAQKNPTAFYLCASGYRNEQFFGPGTRLTVL.

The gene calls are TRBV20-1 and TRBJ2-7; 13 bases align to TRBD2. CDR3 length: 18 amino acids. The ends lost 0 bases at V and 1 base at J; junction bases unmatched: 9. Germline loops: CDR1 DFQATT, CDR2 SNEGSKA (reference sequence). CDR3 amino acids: CSARDLTSGRKVSYEQYF. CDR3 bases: TGCAGTGCTAGAGATTTGACTAGCGGGAGGAAGGTGTCCTACGAGCAGTACTTC.

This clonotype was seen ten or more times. CDR3 in amino acids: CASSIGQGNDEQYF. DNA for the CDR3: TGTGCCAGCAGCATCGGACAGGGGAATGACGAGCAGTACTTC. The chain couples TRBV7-9 to TRBJ2-7; 9 positions agree with TRBD1. This CDR3 is 14 amino acids long. V shed 5 bases and J 5 bases; nucleotides not matched to a gene: 7. CDR1 and CDR2 (germline): SEHNR, FQNEAQ (reference sequence).

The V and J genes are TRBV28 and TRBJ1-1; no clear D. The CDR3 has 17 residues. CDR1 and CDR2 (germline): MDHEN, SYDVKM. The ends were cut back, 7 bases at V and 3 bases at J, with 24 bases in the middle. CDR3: CASILTLTGDLDTEAFF. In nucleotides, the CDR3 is TGTGCCAGCATTCTGACCCTCACCGGGGATTTAGACACTGAAGCTTTCTTT.

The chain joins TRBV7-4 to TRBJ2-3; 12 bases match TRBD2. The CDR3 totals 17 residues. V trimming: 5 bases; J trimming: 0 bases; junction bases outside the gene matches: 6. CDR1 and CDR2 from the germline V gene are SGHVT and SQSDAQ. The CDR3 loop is CASSPRTSGASTDTQYF. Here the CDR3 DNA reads TGTGCCAGCAGCCCGAGGACTAGCGGGGCTAGCACAGATACGCAGTATTTT. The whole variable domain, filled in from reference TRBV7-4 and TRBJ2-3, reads GAGVSQSPRYKVAKRGRDVALRCDSISGHVTLYWYRQTLGQGSEVLTYSQSDAQRDKSGRPSGRFSAERPERSVSTLKIQRTEQGDSAVYLCASSPRTSGASTDTQYFGPGTRLTVL.

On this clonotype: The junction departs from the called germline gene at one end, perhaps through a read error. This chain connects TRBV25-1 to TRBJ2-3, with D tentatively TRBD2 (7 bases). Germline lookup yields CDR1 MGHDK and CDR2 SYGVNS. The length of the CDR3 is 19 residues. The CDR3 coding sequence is TGTGCCAGAAGTGAAGGGGGGACTATCGGGAGGTGGAGCACAGATACGCAGTATTTT. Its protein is CARSEGGTIGRWSTDTQYF.

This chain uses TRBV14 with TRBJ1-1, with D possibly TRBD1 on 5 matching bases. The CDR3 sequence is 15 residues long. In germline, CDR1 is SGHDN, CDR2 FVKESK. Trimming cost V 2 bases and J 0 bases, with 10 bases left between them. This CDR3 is CASSQTGGVNTEAFF. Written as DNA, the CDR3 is TGTGCCAGCAGCCAAACCGGAGGGGTGAACACTGAAGCTTTCTTT.

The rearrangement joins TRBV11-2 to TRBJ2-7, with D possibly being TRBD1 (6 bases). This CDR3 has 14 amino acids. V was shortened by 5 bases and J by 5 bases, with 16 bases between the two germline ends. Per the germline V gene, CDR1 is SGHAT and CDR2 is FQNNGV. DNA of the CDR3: TGTGCCAGCAGCCATGGGGGCAGGCTCCACGAGCAGTACTTC. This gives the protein CASSHGGRLHEQYF.

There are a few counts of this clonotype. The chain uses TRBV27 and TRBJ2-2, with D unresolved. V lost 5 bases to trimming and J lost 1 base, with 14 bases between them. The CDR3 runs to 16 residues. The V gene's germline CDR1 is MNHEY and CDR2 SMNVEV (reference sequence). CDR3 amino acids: CASSPSSGENTGELFF. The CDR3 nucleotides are TGTGCCAGCAGTCCCTCGAGTGGGGAGAACACCGGGGAGCTGTTTTTT.

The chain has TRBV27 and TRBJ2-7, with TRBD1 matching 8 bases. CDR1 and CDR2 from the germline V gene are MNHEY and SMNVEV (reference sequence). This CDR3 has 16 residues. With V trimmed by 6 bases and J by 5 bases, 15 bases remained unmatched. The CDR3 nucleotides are TGTGCCAGCAGCCCGCCCTTTGGACAGGGACTCAACGAGCAGTACTTC. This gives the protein CASSPPFGQGLNEQYF.

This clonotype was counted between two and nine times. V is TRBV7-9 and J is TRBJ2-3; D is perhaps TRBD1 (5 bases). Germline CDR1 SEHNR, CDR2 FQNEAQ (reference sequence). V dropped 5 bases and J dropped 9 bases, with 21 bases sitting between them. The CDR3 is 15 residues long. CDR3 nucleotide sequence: TGTGCCAGCAGCCCACCCGATGGGGCGCCAGGCACGCAGTATTTT. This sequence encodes CASSPPDGAPGTQYF.

The CDR3 DNA is TGTGCCAGCAGTGAACCGCCAGACACGGAGAACACTGAAGCTTTCTTT. This gives the protein CASSEPPDTENTEAFF. V gene TRBV2 combines with J gene TRBJ1-1; D ambiguous. The CDR3 runs to 16 residues. The V end was cut by 2 bases, the J end by 1 base, with 14 bases between. Germline V CDR1 and CDR2: SNHLY, FYNNEI.

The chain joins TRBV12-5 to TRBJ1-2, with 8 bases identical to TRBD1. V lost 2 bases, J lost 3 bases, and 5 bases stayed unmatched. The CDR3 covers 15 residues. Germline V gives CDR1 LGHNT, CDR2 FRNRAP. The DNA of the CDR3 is TGTGCTAGTGGTTTGCCACTGGACAGGGACTATGGCTACACCTTC. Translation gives CASGLPLDRDYGYTF.

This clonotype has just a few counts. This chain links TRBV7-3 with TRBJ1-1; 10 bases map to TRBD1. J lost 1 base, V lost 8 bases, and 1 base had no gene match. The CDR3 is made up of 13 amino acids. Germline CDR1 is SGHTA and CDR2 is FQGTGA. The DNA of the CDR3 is TGTGCCAGCCGGGACAGGGGGAACACTGAAGCTTTCTTT. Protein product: CASRDRGNTEAFF.

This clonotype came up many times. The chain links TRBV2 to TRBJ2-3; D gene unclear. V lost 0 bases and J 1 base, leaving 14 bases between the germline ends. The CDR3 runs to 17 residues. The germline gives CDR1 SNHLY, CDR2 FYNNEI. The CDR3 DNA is TGTGCCAGCAGTGAAGCCACATCCCAATACGGCACAGATACGCAGTATTTT. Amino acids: CASSEATSQYGTDTQYF. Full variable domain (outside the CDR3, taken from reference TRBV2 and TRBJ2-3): EPEVTQTPSHQVTQMGQEVILRCVPISNHLYFYWYRQILGQKVEFLVSFYNNEISEKSEIFDDQFSVERPDGSNFTLKIRSTKLEDSAMYFCASSEATSQYGTDTQYFGPGTRLTVL.

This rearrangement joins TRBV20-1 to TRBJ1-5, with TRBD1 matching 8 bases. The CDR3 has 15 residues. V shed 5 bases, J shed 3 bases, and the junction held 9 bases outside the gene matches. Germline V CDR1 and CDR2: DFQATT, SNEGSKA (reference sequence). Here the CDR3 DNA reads TGCAGTGCTCCAGTTCGACAGGGGAACAATCAGCCCCAGCATTTT. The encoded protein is CSAPVRQGNNQPQHF.

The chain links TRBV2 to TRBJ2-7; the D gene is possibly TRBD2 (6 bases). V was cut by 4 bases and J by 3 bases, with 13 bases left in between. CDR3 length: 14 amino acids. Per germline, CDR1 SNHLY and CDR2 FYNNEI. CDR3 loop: CASSGDDGGYEQYF. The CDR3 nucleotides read TGTGCCAGCAGTGGGGACGACGGGGGCTACGAGCAGTACTTC.

The CDR3 reads CASSLWPISEQYF. DNA of the CDR3: TGTGCCAGCAGCTTGTGGCCGATAAGCGAGCAGTACTTC. The rearrangement joins TRBV5-6 to TRBJ2-7; D gene ambiguous. CDR1 and CDR2 from the germline V gene are SGHDT and YYEEEE. The CDR3 runs 13 residues. Trimming took 1 base from V and 6 from J, leaving 11 bases between them.

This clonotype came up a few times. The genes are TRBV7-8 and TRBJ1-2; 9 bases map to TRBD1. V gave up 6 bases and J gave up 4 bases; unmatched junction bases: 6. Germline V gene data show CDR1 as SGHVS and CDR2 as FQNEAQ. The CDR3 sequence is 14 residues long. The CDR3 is CASSNRDRVYGYTF. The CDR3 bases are TGTGCCAGCAGTAACCGGGACAGGGTCTATGGCTACACCTTC.

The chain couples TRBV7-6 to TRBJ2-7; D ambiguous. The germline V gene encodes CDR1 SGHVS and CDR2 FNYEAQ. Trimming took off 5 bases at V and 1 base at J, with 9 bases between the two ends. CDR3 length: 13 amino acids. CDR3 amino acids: CASSPLGSYEQYF. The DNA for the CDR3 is TGTGCCAGCAGCCCGTTAGGGTCCTACGAGCAGTACTTC.

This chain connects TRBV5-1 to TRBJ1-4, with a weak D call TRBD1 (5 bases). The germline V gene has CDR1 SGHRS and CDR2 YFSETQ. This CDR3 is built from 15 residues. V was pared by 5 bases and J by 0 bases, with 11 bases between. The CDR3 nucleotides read TGCGCCAGCAGTAGGGGTCTTGCAACTAATGAAAAACTGTTTTTT. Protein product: CASSRGLATNEKLFF.

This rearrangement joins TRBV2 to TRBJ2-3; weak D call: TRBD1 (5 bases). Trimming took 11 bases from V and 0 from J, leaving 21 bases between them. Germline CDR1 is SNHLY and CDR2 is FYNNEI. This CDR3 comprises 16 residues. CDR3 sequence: CAETGRALTSTDTQYF. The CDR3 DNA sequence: TGTGCCGAAACCGGCAGGGCCCTTACTAGCACAGATACGCAGTATTTT.

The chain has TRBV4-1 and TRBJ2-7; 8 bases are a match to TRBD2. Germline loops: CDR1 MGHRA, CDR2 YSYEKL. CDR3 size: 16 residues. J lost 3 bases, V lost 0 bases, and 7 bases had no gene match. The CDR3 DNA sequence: TGCGCCAGCAGCCAAGAGGGGACTAGTAGGGACTACGAGCAGTACTTC. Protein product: CASSQEGTSRDYEQYF.

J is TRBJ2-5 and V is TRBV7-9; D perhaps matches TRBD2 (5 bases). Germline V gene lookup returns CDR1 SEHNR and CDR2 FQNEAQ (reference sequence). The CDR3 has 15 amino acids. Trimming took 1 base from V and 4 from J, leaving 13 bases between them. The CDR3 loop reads CASSLVTEGGETQYF. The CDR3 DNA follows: TGTGCCAGCAGCTTAGTAACAGAAGGAGGAGAGACCCAGTACTTC. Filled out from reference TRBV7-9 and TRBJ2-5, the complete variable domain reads DTGVSQNPRHKITKRGQNVTFRCDPISEHNRLYWYRQTLGQGPEFLTYFQNEAQLEKSRLLSDRFSAERPKGSFSTLEIQRTEQGDSAMYLCASSLVTEGGETQYFGPGTRLLVL.